This is a list of T cell receptor beta chains from one sample in a study of blood T cell repertoires in COVID-19. TCRdb keeps only in-frame clones here, not all; method: immunoSEQ multiplex PCR. The sample includes 150,000 to 200,000 clones, around nine tenths of them seen just once. The sample consisted of peripheral blood. The receptors were sampled from a man in his 60s with active or convalescent COVID-19. Each CDR3 is given with its conserved first and last residue. Fields, in order: V gene, clone size, J gene, D gene, CDR3 DNA, CDR3 protein. The D gene is left open where the match is weak. For some rows the clone size is stated as once, few or many, or as a class when expanded; others skip it.

v_call: TRBV29-1
clone_size: -
j_call: TRBJ2-7
d_call: TRBD2
cdr3_nt: TGCAGCGTTGAAGTCCTAGCGGGGCCTACCTACGAGCAGTACTTC
cdr3_aa: CSVEVLAGPTYEQYF

v_call: TRBV5-1
clone_size: -
j_call: TRBJ1-2
d_call: TRBD1
cdr3_nt: TGCGCCAGCAGCTTCGGGACAGGGGCTTATGGCTACACCTTC
cdr3_aa: CASSFGTGAYGYTF

v_call: TRBV13
clone_size: -
j_call: TRBJ2-7
d_call: -
cdr3_nt: TGTGCCAGCAGCTTAGCGGGTGGCAGCAGGCAGTACTTC
cdr3_aa: CASSLAGGSRQYF

v_call: TRBV15
clone_size: -
j_call: TRBJ2-6
d_call: -
cdr3_nt: TGTGCCACCGGGAGATACTCTGGGGCCAACGTCCTGACTTTC
cdr3_aa: CATGRYSGANVLTF

v_call: TRBV6-6
clone_size: -
j_call: TRBJ1-6
d_call: TRBD1
cdr3_nt: TGTGCCAGCAGTCCTAGACCCGGACAGGGCGCTATTAATTCACCCCTCCACTTT
cdr3_aa: CASSPRPGQGAINSPLHF

v_call: TRBV5-6
clone_size: few
j_call: TRBJ2-7
d_call: -
cdr3_nt: TGTGCCAGCAGCTCCAGGGGCGAGCAGTACTTC
cdr3_aa: CASSSRGEQYF

v_call: TRBV29-1
clone_size: -
j_call: TRBJ1-4
d_call: TRBD1
cdr3_nt: TGCAGCGTTGTGGTCAGGGGGAGAGGTGAAAAACTGTTTTTT
cdr3_aa: CSVVVRGRGEKLFF

v_call: TRBV5-4
clone_size: -
j_call: TRBJ1-2
d_call: -
cdr3_nt: TGTGCCAGCAGCACCCGGGCCGGCGGGCGAACGGGCTACACCTTC
cdr3_aa: CASSTRAGGRTGYTF

v_call: TRBV5-1
clone_size: few
j_call: TRBJ1-5
d_call: -
cdr3_nt: TGCGCCAGCAGCTTGACAGGGATGAGTAATCAGCCCCAGCATTTT
cdr3_aa: CASSLTGMSNQPQHF

v_call: TRBV29-1
clone_size: few
j_call: TRBJ1-2
d_call: -
cdr3_nt: TGCAGCGTTGAAGTTTACATTAACTATGGCTACACCTTC
cdr3_aa: CSVEVYINYGYTF

v_call: TRBV7-8
clone_size: -
j_call: TRBJ2-2
d_call: -
cdr3_nt: TGTGCCAGCAGCTTCGTGGGCAGGGTTGGGGAGCTGTTTTTT
cdr3_aa: CASSFVGRVGELFF

v_call: TRBV16
clone_size: -
j_call: TRBJ1-2
d_call: TRBD1
cdr3_nt: TGTGCCAGCAGCCCCGGACAGGGGGGGATGGGCTACACCTTC
cdr3_aa: CASSPGQGGMGYTF

v_call: TRBV5-6
clone_size: -
j_call: TRBJ1-2
d_call: TRBD1
cdr3_nt: TGTGCCAGCAGCCCCGGGACAGGGGATGGCTACACCTTC
cdr3_aa: CASSPGTGDGYTF

v_call: TRBV19
clone_size: -
j_call: TRBJ2-1
d_call: -
cdr3_nt: TGTGCCAGTAAACCGGACCGGGCCGGGGACAATGAGCAGTTCTTC
cdr3_aa: CASKPDRAGDNEQFF

v_call: TRBV27
clone_size: once
j_call: TRBJ1-6
d_call: TRBD1
cdr3_nt: TGTGCCAGCAGTCCGACAGGGACCTATAATTCACCCCTCCACTTT
cdr3_aa: CASSPTGTYNSPLHF

v_call: TRBV5-4
clone_size: once
j_call: TRBJ2-2
d_call: -
cdr3_nt: TGTGCCAGCACTACCAGACAGGCAAACACCGGGGAGCTGTTTTTT
cdr3_aa: CASTTRQANTGELFF

v_call: TRBV2
clone_size: -
j_call: TRBJ1-5
d_call: -
cdr3_nt: TGTGCCACCTCACAACCTAGGACAACTGGGAAGCCCCAGCATTTT
cdr3_aa: CATSQPRTTGKPQHF

v_call: TRBV6-1
clone_size: -
j_call: TRBJ2-1
d_call: TRBD2
cdr3_nt: TGTGCCAGCGGGACTACACTTTACAATGAGCAGTTCTTC
cdr3_aa: CASGTTLYNEQFF

v_call: TRBV3-1/TRBV3-2
clone_size: -
j_call: TRBJ1-2
d_call: -
cdr3_nt: TGTGCCAGCAGCCAAGCCGCAGTCAGTAACTATGGCTACACCTTC
cdr3_aa: CASSQAAVSNYGYTF

v_call: TRBV27
clone_size: once
j_call: TRBJ1-6
d_call: -
cdr3_nt: TGTGCCAGCAGTTTAAACGGGGGGGCCTATAATTCACCCCTCCACTTT
cdr3_aa: CASSLNGGAYNSPLHF